This TCR beta chain is drawn from a study of cytomegalovirus exposure and HLA in healthy donors. It was with 60 Vbeta and 13 Jbeta primers that the PCR ran. The table came from immunoSEQ multiplex PCR; TCRdb's copy has only in-frame clones and leaves some out. Of about 200,000 clones listed, 70% to 85% were seen once; the top ten hold roughly 0.098%. Sequencing input: PBMCs. This receptor was identified in a boy between 2 and 10 years old in good health and CMV-seronegative.

CDR3 DNA: TGTGCCAGCAGCTCAGGACAGGGTCAGTCCTACGAGCAGTACTTC. It codes for CASSSGQGQSYEQYF. The rearrangement joins TRBV5-4 to TRBJ2-5; 8 positions agree with TRBD1. The end of the DNA is better explained by TRBJ2-7, so the J call may be wrong. The CDR3 runs to 15 residues. In germline, CDR1 is SGHNT, CDR2 YYREEE (reference sequence).